The text below deals with one T cell receptor beta chain. Its antigen is as yet unknown. This entry belongs to a study of blood T cells in healthy people across ages. Regarding the study as a whole: Age advanced and TCR beta diversity per million T cells fell, roughly linearly.

Primers used in a second PCR of about 7 to 12 cycles were a sample-barcoded 5' primer and a J-beta primer mix. TCRdb reprocessed the 5' RACE reads with MiXCR, giving one entry per CDR3 protein. Found here are 850,000 to 1,000,000 distinct CDR3 sequences, roughly half of them singletons; the top ten hold 20% to 25%. Sequencing used blood. The sequence derives from a woman aged 55-70 years in good health.

CDR3 region: CASSLGDSGTSTGELFF. In DNA form, the CDR3 reads TGCGCCAGCAGCCTGGGCGATAGCGGGACCAGCACCGGGGAGCTGTTTTTT. The chain recombines TRBV5-1 with TRBJ2-2; 8 positions agree with TRBD2. The junction had 12 bases not matched to a gene; V was cut back by 4 bases and J by 4 bases. Germline CDR1 is SGHRS and CDR2 is YFSETQ. CDR3 length equals 17 residues.